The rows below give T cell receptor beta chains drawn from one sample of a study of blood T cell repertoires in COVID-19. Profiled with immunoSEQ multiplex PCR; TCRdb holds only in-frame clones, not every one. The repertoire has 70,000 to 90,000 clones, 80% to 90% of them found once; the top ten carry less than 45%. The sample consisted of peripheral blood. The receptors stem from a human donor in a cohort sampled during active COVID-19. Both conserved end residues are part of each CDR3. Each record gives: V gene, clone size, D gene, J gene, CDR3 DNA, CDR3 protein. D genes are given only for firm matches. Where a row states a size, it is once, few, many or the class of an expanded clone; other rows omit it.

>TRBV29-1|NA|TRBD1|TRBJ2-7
TGCAGCGTTGCTCAGGGGGCTAACGAGCAGTACTTC
CSVAQGANEQYF
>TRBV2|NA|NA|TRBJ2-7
TGTGCCAGCGGACGGACAGCTTACGAGCAGTACTTC
CASGRTAYEQYF
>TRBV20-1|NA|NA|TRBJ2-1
TGCAGTGCTAGTAATCTAGAAGAATTTGCGGATGAGCAGTTCTTC
CSASNLEEFADEQFF
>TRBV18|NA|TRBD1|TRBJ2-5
TGTGCCAGCTCAGCGCGACAGGGGGCAGAAGAGACCCAGTACTTC
CASSARQGAEETQYF
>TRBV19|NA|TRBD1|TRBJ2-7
TGTGCCAGTAGCGGGACAGGGGGCAAGGACGAGCAGTACTTC
CASSGTGGKDEQYF
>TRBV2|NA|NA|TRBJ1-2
TGTGCCAGCAGTGGTCAGGGGTCACTAGACTATGGCTACACCTTC
CASSGQGSLDYGYTF
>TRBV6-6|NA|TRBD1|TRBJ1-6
TGTGCCAACCGGGACAGGGGGGATTCACCCCTCCACTTT
CANRDRGDSPLHF
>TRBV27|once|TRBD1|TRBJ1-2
TGTGCCAGCAGTTTACGGGACAGGTCTGGCTACACCTTC
CASSLRDRSGYTF
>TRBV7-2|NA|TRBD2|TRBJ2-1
TGTGCCAGCAGCTTAGTGGGACTAGCGGGAGGGTACAATGAGCAGTTCTTC
CASSLVGLAGGYNEQFF
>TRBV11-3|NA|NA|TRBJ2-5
TGTGCCAGCAGCTCCCCATGGCGGGTCCAAGAGACCCAGTACTTC
CASSSPWRVQETQYF
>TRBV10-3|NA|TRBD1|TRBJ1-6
TGTGCCATCAGCGACAGGGGTAATTCACCCCTCCACTTT
CAISDRGNSPLHF
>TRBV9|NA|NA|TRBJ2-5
TGTGCCAGCAGCGTAGCTACGGGATACAGTCTGGAGACCCAGTACTTC
CASSVATGYSLETQYF
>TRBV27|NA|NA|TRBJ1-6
TGTGCCAGTTCGAATACTTTTAATTCACCCCTCCACTTT
CASSNTFNSPLHF
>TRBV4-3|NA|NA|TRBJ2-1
TGCGCCAGCAGCCAAGATATTAGACTAGGCGAGCAGTTCTTC
CASSQDIRLGEQFF
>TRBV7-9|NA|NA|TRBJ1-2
TGTGCCAGCAGCTTAGCGGAGGCACCTCAGGGCTACACCTTC
CASSLAEAPQGYTF
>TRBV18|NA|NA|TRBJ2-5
TGTGCCAGCTCACCTGCTGCCCAGGGGACCCAGTACTTC
CASSPAAQGTQYF
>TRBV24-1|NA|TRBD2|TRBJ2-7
TGTGCCACCAGTGATCGAAAGCGGGAGACCTACGAGCAGTACTTC
CATSDRKRETYEQYF
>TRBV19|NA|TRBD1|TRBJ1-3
TGTGCCAGTAGTATAGCTTCGACAGGGGATGTAAGAAACACCATATATTTT
CASSIASTGDVRNTIYF
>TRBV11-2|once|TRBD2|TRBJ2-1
TGTGCCAGCAGCTTAGTAGCCAAGCGGGGGGTCAATGAGCAGTTCTTC
CASSLVAKRGVNEQFF
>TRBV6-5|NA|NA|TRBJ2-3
TGTGCCACCCGTAGCGGCACAGATACGCAGTATTTT
CATRSGTDTQYF
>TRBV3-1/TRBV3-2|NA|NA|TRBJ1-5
TGTGCCAGCAGCCAAGATACTGATCAGCCCCAGCATTTT
CASSQDTDQPQHF
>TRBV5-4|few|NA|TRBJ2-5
TGTGCCAGCAGCACGGACAGCCAAGAGACCCAGTACTTC
CASSTDSQETQYF
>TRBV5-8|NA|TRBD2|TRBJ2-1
TGTGCCAGCAGCTTGGCCCTACTAGCGGGGTACAATGAGCAGTTCTTC
CASSLALLAGYNEQFF
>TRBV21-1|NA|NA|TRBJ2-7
TGTGCCAGCAGCAAAGAGCGCGAGCAGTACTTC
CASSKEREQYF
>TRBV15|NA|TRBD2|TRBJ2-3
TGTGCCACCAGCAGAGATAGAAGAGCGGGAGGGTCAGATACGCAGTATTTT
CATSRDRRAGGSDTQYF
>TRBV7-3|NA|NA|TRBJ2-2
TGTGCCAGCAGCTTGGACAAAGACACCGGGGAGCTGTTTTTT
CASSLDKDTGELFF
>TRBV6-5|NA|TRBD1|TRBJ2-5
TGTGCCACCGATAGCGACAGGGTACACCAGTACTTC
CATDSDRVHQYF
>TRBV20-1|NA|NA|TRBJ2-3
TGCAGTGCTAGTGCGGTGGAGGGGATAGCCGATAGCACAGATACGCAGTATTTT
CSASAVEGIADSTDTQYF
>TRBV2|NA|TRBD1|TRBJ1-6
TGTGCCAGCAGTGAGCTACAGGGGGCACGGTCACCCCTCCACTTT
CASSELQGARSPLHF
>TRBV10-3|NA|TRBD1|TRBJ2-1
TGTGCCATCAGTGGACAGGGGGCGGGCTATGAGCAGTTCTTC
CAISGQGAGYEQFF
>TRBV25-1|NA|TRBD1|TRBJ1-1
TGTGCCAGCAGTGACCCCGGGACAGCAAACACTGAAGCTTTCTTT
CASSDPGTANTEAFF
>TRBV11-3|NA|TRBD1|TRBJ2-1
TGTGCCAGCAGCTTAGGACAGGGCTCCTACAATGAGCAGTTCTTC
CASSLGQGSYNEQFF
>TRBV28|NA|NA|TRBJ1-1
TGTGCCAGCACCTCGACAGTATACACTGAAGCTTTCTTT
CASTSTVYTEAFF
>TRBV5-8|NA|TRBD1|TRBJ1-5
TGTGCCAGCAGCCCCAGGGGGGCCCCTCAGCCCCAGCATTTT
CASSPRGAPQPQHF
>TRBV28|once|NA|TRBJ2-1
TGTGCCAGCAGTCTATACAGGGAAACCCACAATGAGCAGTTCTTC
CASSLYRETHNEQFF
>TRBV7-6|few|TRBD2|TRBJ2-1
TGTGCCAGCAGCGCCGGACTAGCGGCCTACAATGAGCAGTTCTTC
CASSAGLAAYNEQFF
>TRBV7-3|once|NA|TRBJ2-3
TGTGCCAGCAGCTCTCACAGGGACAGCACAGATACGCAGTATTTT
CASSSHRDSTDTQYF
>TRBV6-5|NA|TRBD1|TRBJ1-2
TGTGCCAGCAGTTATTTAGAGAAAGACAGGGGTGGCTACACCTTC
CASSYLEKDRGGYTF
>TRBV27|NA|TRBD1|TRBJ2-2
TGTGCCAGCAGTTTTTTCGGGACAGGGGACACCGGGGAGCTGTTTTTT
CASSFFGTGDTGELFF
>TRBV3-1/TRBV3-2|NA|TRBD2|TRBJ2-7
TGTGCCAGCAGCCGTGACCTTAGCGGGAGGGAGATGGAGCAGTACTTC
CASSRDLSGREMEQYF
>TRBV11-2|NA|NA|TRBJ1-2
TGTGCCAGCAGCTTAGCCCTGAGGGATGGCTACACCTTC
CASSLALRDGYTF
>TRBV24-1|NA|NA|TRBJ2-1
TGTGCCACCAGTGATTTTGCGGACAATGAGCAGTTCTTC
CATSDFADNEQFF
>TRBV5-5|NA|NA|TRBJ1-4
TGTGCCAGCAGCTCAGTTGCAACTAATGAAAAACTGTTTTTT
CASSSVATNEKLFF
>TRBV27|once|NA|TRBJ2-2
TGTGCCAGCAGTCCCCCCCGGGGTTTTTTTGCCGGGGAGCTGTTTTTT
CASSPPRGFFAGELFF
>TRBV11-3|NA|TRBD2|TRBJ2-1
TGTGCCAGCAGGACAGCGGGAGGGCGCGAGCAGTTCTTC
CASRTAGGREQFF
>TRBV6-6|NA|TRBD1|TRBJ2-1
TGTGCCAGCAGTTACCTGAGACAGGGATTAGAGCAGTTCTTC
CASSYLRQGLEQFF
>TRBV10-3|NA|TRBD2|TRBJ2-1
TGTGCCATCAGTCAAGGCCCTAGCGGGAACAATGAGCAGTTCTTC
CAISQGPSGNNEQFF
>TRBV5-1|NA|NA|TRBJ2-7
TGCGCCAGCAGCAAAGGGACAGGGACTAGCTCCTACGAGCAGTACTTC
CASSKGTGTSSYEQYF
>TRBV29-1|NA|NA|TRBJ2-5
TGCAGCGTTCTGAGCGGCAACCAAGAGACCCAGTACTTC
CSVLSGNQETQYF
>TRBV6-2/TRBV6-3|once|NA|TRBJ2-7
TGTGCCAGCAGTTACTCAGCGGACTCCAGCTCCTACGAGCAGTACTTC
CASSYSADSSSYEQYF
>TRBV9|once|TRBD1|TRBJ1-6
TGTGCCAGCAGCGGGGGGACAGGGGACAATTCACCCCTCCACTTT
CASSGGTGDNSPLHF
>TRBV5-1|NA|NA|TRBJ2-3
TGCGCCAGCAGCTTGGGGACAGACACAGATACGCAGTATTTT
CASSLGTDTDTQYF
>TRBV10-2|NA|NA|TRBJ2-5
TGCGCCAGCAGTGAAGTTTCCGGGGGACAGACCCAGTACTTC
CASSEVSGGQTQYF